The 22 T cell receptor beta chains below come from one sample, sequenced in a study of T-cell reconstitution after alpha-beta-depleted transplantation in children. Molecular barcoding with unique molecular identifiers was used for the TCRbeta library. A single record per CDR3 protein comes from TCRdb applying MiXCR to the PCR reads. The sample holds a few hundred thousand distinct CDR3 sequences, 13% seen once. The specimen was PBMCs, mostly from graft donor cells, collected 360 days after TCRalphabeta/CD19-depleted stem cell transplant. Receptor source: a male patient between 10 and 17 years old who had a stem cell transplant for acute myeloid leukemia, so the T cells may come from the graft donor.

The chain has TRBV20-1 and TRBJ2-4; 8 bases are a match to TRBD2. Germline CDR1 DFQATT, CDR2 SNEGSKA (reference sequence). There are 16 residues in the CDR3. Trimming cost V 6 bases and J 8 bases; bases outside gene matches: 18. This CDR3 reads CSAQIADGTRVDIQYF. The CDR3 DNA is TGCAGTGCCCAAATCGCAGACGGGACTAGAGTAGACATTCAGTACTTC.

The sample holds a few counts of this clonotype. The V gene is TRBV4-1, the J gene TRBJ2-7, with no clear D. Germline CDR1 and CDR2: MGHRA and YSYEKL. The CDR3 extends over 15 amino acids. Deletions cut 3 bases from V and 3 bases from J, with 15 bases between. The CDR3 DNA sequence: TGCGCCAGCAGCCAGGACCTGGCAGACTTCTACGAGCAGTACTTC. Its protein product is CASSQDLADFYEQYF.

This sequence joins TRBV18 and TRBJ2-3; TRBD1 agrees at 9 bases. CDR1 is KGHSH, CDR2 LQKENI, per germline. The ends lost 5 bases at V and 3 bases at J; junction bases unmatched: 6. The CDR3 totals 15 residues. The CDR3 protein is CASSARTGVTDTQYF. The CDR3 nucleotides are TGTGCCAGCTCAGCACGGACAGGGGTAACAGATACGCAGTATTTT.

The chain uses TRBV4-3 and TRBJ2-4; no firm D call. V was shortened by 0 bases and J by 3 bases, with 15 bases between the two germline ends. The CDR3 consists of 17 residues. Germline V gene data show CDR1 as LGHNA and CDR2 as YSLEER. In DNA, the CDR3 is TGCGCCAGCAGCCAAGAAGGGCAGGCCTTGGGCAAAAACATTCAGTACTTC. It translates to CASSQEGQALGKNIQYF.

This clonotype was observed a few times. This chain joins TRBV21-1 and TRBJ2-5; TRBD1, the D gene given by the table, was not confirmed from the DNA. TRBV21-1 is noted as a pseudogene. This CDR3 spans 14 amino acids. Here the CDR3 reads CASIPRGGQETQYF. The DNA for the CDR3 is TGTGCCAGCATCCCCAGGGGGGGCCAAGAGACCCAGTACTTC.

This clonotype showed up many times. The J gene is TRBJ2-7, the V gene TRBV11-3, with 16 bases aligning to TRBD2. Germline CDR1 SGHNT, CDR2 YENEEA. This CDR3 contains 18 residues. Losses at the gene ends were 2 bases for V and 7 bases for J; bases not matched to a gene: 11. CDR3 in DNA: TGTGCCAGCAGCTTAATTATGGGACTAGCGGGAGGGCCGTATGAGCAGTACTTC. Translated: CASSLIMGLAGGPYEQYF.

This clonotype has at least ten counts. The chain links TRBV7-9 to TRBJ2-7; D gene uncertain. Trimming pared 2 bases from V and 5 bases from J, leaving 10 bases between. The CDR3 runs 13 residues. Germline values: CDR1 SEHNR, CDR2 FQNEAQ (reference sequence). The CDR3 DNA follows: TGTGCCAGCAGCTTACCGGGTACCCACGAGCAGTACTTC. This codes for CASSLPGTHEQYF.

On this clonotype: Possible read error: a much larger clone is one base away. The chain is built from TRBV5-5 and TRBJ2-1; D not certain. Germline V CDR1 and CDR2: SGHKS, YYEKEE (reference sequence). The CDR3 has 12 amino acids. Deletions cut 3 bases from V and 8 bases from J, with 9 bases between. DNA for the CDR3: TGTGCCAGCAGCTCGGCGCAGTATGAGCAGTTCTTC. Translation gives CASSSAQYEQFF.

This clonotype was seen more than once but under ten times. V usage is TRBV12-3 or TRBV12-4 and J usage is TRBJ2-7; D is undetermined. This CDR3 is 14 amino acids long. V shed 1 base and J shed 4 bases, with 11 bases lying between them. Here the CDR3 reads CASSLEPAPYEQYF. Here the CDR3 DNA reads TGTGCCAGCAGTTTAGAACCAGCCCCGTACGAGCAGTACTTC.

This clonotype came up a few times. The chain employs TRBV12-5 and TRBJ2-3, with 12 bases identical to TRBD2. The CDR3 runs 16 residues. J lost 0 bases, V lost 5 bases, and 3 bases had no gene match. The V gene's germline CDR1 is LGHNT and CDR2 FRNRAP. CDR3 loop: CASGVGLAGSTDTQYF. As DNA, the CDR3 is TGTGCTAGTGGTGTCGGACTAGCGGGGAGCACAGATACGCAGTATTTT.

This clonotype was seen only a few times. Mismatch with germline at one junction end may stem from a read error. The rearrangement links TRBV7-7 to TRBJ2-1, with TRBD1 as a possible D gene (6 bases). CDR3 size: 15 residues. Germline-derived CDR1 and CDR2 are SSHAT and FNYEAQ (reference sequence). Here the CDR3 reads CASSLVGSQGNEQFF. CDR3 nucleotides: TGTGCTAGCAGCTTAGTGGGGAGCCAGGGGAATGAGCAGTTCTTC.

This clonotype was observed many times. The chain links TRBV29-1 to TRBJ2-4; 7 bases are a match to TRBD1. Germline CDR1 is SQVTM and CDR2 is ANQGSEA. CDR3 length equals 14 residues. Losses at the gene ends were 7 bases for V and 8 bases for J; bases not matched to a gene: 14. The chain's CDR3 is CSGRQGNGVDIQYF. The CDR3 nucleotides are TGCAGCGGGCGACAGGGAAACGGCGTAGACATTCAGTACTTC.

The V call is TRBV20-1, the J call TRBJ2-5, with TRBD1 identical over 9 bases. The J segment lost 5 bases and the V segment lost 5 bases, leaving 12 bases of the junction unmatched. The CDR3 length is 15 residues. The germline V gene encodes CDR1 DFQATT and CDR2 SNEGSKA (reference sequence). CDR3 amino acids: CSAYDPWTGVETQYF. The CDR3 DNA sequence: TGCAGTGCTTACGACCCTTGGACAGGGGTGGAGACCCAGTACTTC.

The chain employs TRBV18 and TRBJ2-7; 7 nucleotides match TRBD2. Germline lookup yields CDR1 KGHSH and CDR2 LQKENI. CDR3 size: 15 residues. The V and J ends lost 0 bases and 2 bases, in that order; junction bases with no gene match: 4. The CDR3 coding sequence is TGTGCCAGCTCACCACCGGCCGGGAGGACCTACGAGCAGTACTTC. It specifies CASSPPAGRTYEQYF.

About this clonotype itself: Since a much larger clone is just one base distant, this may be a read error. The gene calls are TRBV10-3 and TRBJ2-7; D ambiguous. The CDR3 loop spans 12 amino acids. Trimming shortened V by 2 bases and J by 3 bases, and 5 bases separated the two germline ends. Germline V gene sequence: CDR1 ENHRY, CDR2 SYGVKD. CDR3 in DNA: TGTGCCATCAGTGAGCATTACTACGAGCAGTACTTC. It is translated as CAISEHYYEQYF.

This clonotype was counted a few times. The chain couples TRBV29-1 to TRBJ1-1; D is perhaps TRBD1 (5 bases). The CDR3 length is 14 residues. Germline assignment: CDR1 SQVTM and CDR2 ANQGSEA. V lost 7 bases, J lost 4 bases, and 19 bases lay in between. In DNA form, the CDR3 reads TGCAGCGCCATTTTCTCAGGGAAAGTCACTGAAGCTTTCTTT. Translating gives CSAIFSGKVTEAFF.

This clonotype was observed at least ten times. CDR3 amino acids: CAISGGAADTQYF. For the CDR3, the DNA is TGTGCCATCAGTGGAGGGGCCGCAGATACGCAGTATTTT. The rearrangement joins TRBV10-3 to TRBJ2-3; D may correspond to TRBD1 or TRBD2 (5 bases each). V was pared by 4 bases and J by 4 bases, with 9 bases between. From germline, CDR1 is ENHRY and CDR2 SYGVKD. CDR3 size: 13 residues.

The chain is built from TRBV29-1 and TRBJ2-1; 11 bases match TRBD2. The CDR3 length is 16 residues. The V gene's germline CDR1 is SQVTM and CDR2 ANQGSEA. The trim removed 6 bases at V and 0 bases at J, leaving 7 bases unmatched. DNA of the CDR3: TGCAGCGTCCTGACTAGCGGGACCAGCTCCTACAATGAGCAGTTCTTC. Its protein is CSVLTSGTSSYNEQFF.

The V and J genes are TRBV14 and TRBJ2-1; D gene unclear. The CDR3 sequence is 13 residues long. Trimming shortened V by 2 bases and J by 7 bases, and 9 bases separated the two germline ends. In germline, CDR1 is SGHDN, CDR2 FVKESK. The CDR3 loop reads CASSQRLLNEQFF. Here the CDR3 DNA reads TGTGCCAGCAGCCAAAGGCTTTTAAATGAGCAGTTCTTC.

The chain is built from TRBV10-3 and TRBJ2-1; the D call may be TRBD1 or TRBD2 (5 bases each). CDR1 and CDR2 (germline): ENHRY, SYGVKD. Trimming stripped 2 bases from V and 5 bases from J, with 10 bases between. The CDR3 has 14 residues. CDR3 sequence: CAISERDVDNEQFF. CDR3 coding DNA: TGTGCCATCAGTGAGCGGGACGTAGACAATGAGCAGTTCTTC.

This clonotype was observed many times. The chain has TRBV29-1 and TRBJ2-7; TRBD1 might be the D (5 bases). V was clipped by 4 bases and J by 3 bases, with 13 bases between them. The CDR3 consists of 13 residues. Germline CDR1 SQVTM, CDR2 ANQGSEA. The CDR3 sequence: CSVAWLQGYEQYF. CDR3 DNA sequence: TGCAGCGTTGCTTGGCTCCAGGGCTACGAGCAGTACTTC.

Comments on this clonotype: One base away lies a much larger clone, so this may be a sequencing read error. The rearrangement joins TRBV12-3 or TRBV12-4 to TRBJ1-5; D is undetermined. Trimming stripped 5 bases from V and 1 base from J, with 12 bases between. The CDR3 extends over 15 amino acids. CDR3 DNA: TGTGCCAGCAGTGAGAGAGGTATAAGCAATCAGCCCCAGCATTTT. This codes for CASSERGISNQPQHF.